This T cell receptor beta chain was recorded in a study of CD8+ T cells in alopecia areata. Findings of the study overall: Relative to normal scalp, lesional scalp, especially alopecia totalis/universalis, showed higher clonality. Normal skin contains resident alphabeta T cells, and these are also sequenced in scalp samples.

PBMCs were stained for CD3, CD4 and CD8, and CD4+ and CD8+ T cells were sorted. Extracted RNA was reverse transcribed into cDNA, the sequencing template. Repertoires were generated with immunoSEQ multiplex PCR, while TCRdb's copy carries only in-frame clones and drops some. This table has 120,000 to 150,000 clones, roughly 58% appearing once. Points on this clone: The antigen is not known.

V lost 6 bases, J lost 5 bases, and 6 bases stayed unmatched. The CDR3 has 15 residues. Germline V CDR1 and CDR2: MGHRA, YSYEKL. This clonotype originated in a human donor in good health. The chain combines TRBV4-1 with TRBJ2-1; the match to TRBD2 covers 11 bases. Sequencing was done on a sample of CD8+ T cells sorted from blood. The CDR3, as DNA: TGCGCCAGCAGGCTCCTAGCGGGAGGCAACAATGAGCAGTTCTTC. Its translation is CASRLLAGGNNEQFF.